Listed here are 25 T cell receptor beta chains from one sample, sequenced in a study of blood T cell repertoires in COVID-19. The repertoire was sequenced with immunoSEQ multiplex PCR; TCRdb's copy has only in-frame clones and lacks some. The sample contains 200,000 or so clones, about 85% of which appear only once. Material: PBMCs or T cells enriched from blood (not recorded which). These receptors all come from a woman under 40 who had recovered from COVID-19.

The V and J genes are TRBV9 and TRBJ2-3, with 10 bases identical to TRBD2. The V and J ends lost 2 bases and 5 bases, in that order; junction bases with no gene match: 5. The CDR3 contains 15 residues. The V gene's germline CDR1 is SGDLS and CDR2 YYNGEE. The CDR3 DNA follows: TGTGCCAGCAGCGTCAGCGGGGGGGCCGGAGATACGCAGTATTTT. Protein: CASSVSGGAGDTQYF.

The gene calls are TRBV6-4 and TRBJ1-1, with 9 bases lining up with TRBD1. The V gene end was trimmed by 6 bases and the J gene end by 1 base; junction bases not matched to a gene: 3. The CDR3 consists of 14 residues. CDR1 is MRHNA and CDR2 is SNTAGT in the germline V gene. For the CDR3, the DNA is TGTGCCAGCAGGGAGACAGGGGGGAACACTGAAGCTTTCTTT. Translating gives CASRETGGNTEAFF.

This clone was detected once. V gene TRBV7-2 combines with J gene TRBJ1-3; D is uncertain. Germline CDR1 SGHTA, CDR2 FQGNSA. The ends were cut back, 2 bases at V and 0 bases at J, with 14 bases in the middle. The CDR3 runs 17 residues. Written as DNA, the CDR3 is TGTGCCAGCAGCTTATTTGGCAGTTTGAACTCTGGAAACACCATATATTTT. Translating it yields CASSLFGSLNSGNTIYF.

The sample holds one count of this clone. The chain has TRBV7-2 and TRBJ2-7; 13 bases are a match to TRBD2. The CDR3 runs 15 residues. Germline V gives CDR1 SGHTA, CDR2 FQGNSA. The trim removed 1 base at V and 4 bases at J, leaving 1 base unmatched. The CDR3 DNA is TGTGCCAGCAGCTTAGGACTAGCGGGGGGTTACGAGCAGTACTTC. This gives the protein CASSLGLAGGYEQYF.

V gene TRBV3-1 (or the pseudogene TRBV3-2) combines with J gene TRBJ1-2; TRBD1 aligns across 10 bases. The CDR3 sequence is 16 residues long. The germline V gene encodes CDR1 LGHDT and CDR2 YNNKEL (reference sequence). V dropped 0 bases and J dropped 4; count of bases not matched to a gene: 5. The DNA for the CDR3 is TGTGCCAGCAGCCAAGAAGACAGGGGGCATGGCTATGGCTACACCTTC. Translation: CASSQEDRGHGYGYTF.

CDR3 coding DNA: TGTGCCAGCAGCTTACAAACGGGACAGAGGGCTTTCTTT. Its protein is CASSLQTGQRAFF. The V gene is TRBV7-8, the J gene TRBJ1-1, with 7 bases fitting TRBD1. CDR1 and CDR2 from the germline V gene are SGHVS and FQNEAQ. The V and J ends lost 2 bases and 11 bases, in that order; junction bases with no gene match: 8. This CDR3 has 13 residues. Full variable domain (remainder filled in from reference TRBV7-8 and TRBJ1-1): GAGVSQSPRYKVAKRGQDVALRCDPISGHVSLFWYQQALGQGPEFLTYFQNEAQLDKSGLPSDRFFAERPEGSVSTLKIQRTQQEDSAVYLCASSLQTGQRAFFGQGTRLTVV.

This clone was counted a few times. The CDR3 spells CASSQGWRGSYEQYF. CDR3 DNA sequence: TGCGCCAGCAGCCAAGGATGGCGGGGGAGTTACGAGCAGTACTTC. The chain couples TRBV4-3 to TRBJ2-7; 7 bases align to TRBD2. The CDR3 extends over 15 amino acids. Trimming took 1 base from V and 4 from J; bases not matched to a gene: 7. The germline gives CDR1 LGHNA, CDR2 YSLEER.

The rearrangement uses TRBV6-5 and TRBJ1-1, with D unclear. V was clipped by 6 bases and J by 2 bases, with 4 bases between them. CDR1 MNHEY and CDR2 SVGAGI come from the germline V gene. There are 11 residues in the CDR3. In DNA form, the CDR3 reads TGTGCCAGCAGGTCAAACACTGAAGCTTTCTTT. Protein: CASRSNTEAFF.

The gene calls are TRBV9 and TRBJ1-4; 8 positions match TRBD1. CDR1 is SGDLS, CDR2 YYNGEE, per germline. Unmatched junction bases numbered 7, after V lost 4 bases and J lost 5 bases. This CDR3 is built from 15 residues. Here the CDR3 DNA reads TGTGCCAGCAGCAGACAGGGGCGGGGGAATGAAAAACTGTTTTTT. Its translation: CASSRQGRGNEKLFF.

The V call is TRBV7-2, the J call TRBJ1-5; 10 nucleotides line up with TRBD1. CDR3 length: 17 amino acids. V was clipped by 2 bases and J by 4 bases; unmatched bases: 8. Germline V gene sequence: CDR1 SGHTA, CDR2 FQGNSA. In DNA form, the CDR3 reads TGTGCCAGCAGCTTACTCAGACAGGGGGCGCTTAATCAGCCCCAGCATTTT. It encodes CASSLLRQGALNQPQHF.

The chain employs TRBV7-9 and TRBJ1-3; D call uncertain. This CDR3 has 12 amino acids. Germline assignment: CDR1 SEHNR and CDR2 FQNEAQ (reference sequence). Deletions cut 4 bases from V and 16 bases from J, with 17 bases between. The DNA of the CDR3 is TGTGCCAGCAGCTCAAACGAGGGTTCGGCGTATTTT. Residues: CASSSNEGSAYF.

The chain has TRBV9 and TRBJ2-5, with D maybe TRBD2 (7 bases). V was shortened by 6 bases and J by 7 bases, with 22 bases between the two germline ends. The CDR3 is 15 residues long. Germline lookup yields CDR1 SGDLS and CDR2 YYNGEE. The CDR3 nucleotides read TGTGCCAGCATCCATCGGAGGGGGGGCGGTGGGACCCAGTACTTC. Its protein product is CASIHRRGGGGTQYF.

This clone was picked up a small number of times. The CDR3 region has the DNA TGTGCCAGCAGCGCGAGCTCCACCGGGGAGCTGTTTTTT. Translated, it gives CASSASSTGELFF. This chain joins TRBV9 and TRBJ2-2; D is ambiguous. This CDR3 spans 13 amino acids. The V end lost 3 bases, the J end lost 4 bases, and 7 bases lay between the germline ends. CDR1 is SGDLS and CDR2 is YYNGEE in the germline V gene. The full variable domain, with the rest looked up from reference TRBV9 and TRBJ2-2, is DSGVTQTPKHLITATGQRVTLRCSPRSGDLSVYWYQQSLDQGLQFLIQYYNGEERAKGNILERFSAQQFPDLHSELNLSSLELGDSALYFCASSASSTGELFFGEGSRLTVL.

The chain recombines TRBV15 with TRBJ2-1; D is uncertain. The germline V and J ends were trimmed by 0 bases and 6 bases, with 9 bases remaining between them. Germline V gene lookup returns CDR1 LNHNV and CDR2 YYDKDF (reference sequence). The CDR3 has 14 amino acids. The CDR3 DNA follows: TGTGCCACCAGCAGAGATCTCCAGGTCAATGAGCAGTTCTTC. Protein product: CATSRDLQVNEQFF.

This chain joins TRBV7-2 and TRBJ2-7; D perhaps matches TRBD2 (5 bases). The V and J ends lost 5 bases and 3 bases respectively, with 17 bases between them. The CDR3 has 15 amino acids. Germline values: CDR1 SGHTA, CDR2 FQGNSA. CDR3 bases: TGTGCCAGCAGCCTACCCACTAGGATTGGCTACGAGCAGTACTTC. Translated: CASSLPTRIGYEQYF.

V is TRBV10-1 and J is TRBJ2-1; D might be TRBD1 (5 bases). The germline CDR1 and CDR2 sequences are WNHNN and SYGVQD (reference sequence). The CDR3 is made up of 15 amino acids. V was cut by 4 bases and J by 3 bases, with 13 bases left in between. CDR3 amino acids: CASSGMAGNYNEQFF. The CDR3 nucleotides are TGCGCCAGCAGTGGAATGGCAGGGAACTACAATGAGCAGTTCTTC.

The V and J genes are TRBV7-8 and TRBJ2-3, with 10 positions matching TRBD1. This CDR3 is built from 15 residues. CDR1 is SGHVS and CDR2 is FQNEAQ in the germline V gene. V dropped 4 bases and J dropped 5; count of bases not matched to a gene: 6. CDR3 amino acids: CASSSGTGEGDTQYF. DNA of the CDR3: TGTGCCAGCAGCTCCGGGACAGGGGAGGGAGATACGCAGTATTTT.

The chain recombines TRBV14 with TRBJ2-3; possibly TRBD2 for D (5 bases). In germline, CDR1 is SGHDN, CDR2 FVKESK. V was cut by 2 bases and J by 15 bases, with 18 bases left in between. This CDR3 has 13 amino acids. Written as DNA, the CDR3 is TGTGCCAGCAGCCAAAAACGGGGTAAAAGTTTATATTTT. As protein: CASSQKRGKSLYF.

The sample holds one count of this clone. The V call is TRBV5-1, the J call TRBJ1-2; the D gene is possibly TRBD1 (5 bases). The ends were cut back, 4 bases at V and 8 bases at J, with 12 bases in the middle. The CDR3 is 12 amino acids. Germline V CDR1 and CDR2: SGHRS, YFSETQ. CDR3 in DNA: TGCGCCAGCAGCGACGACAGTTCCGGCTACACCTTC. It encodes CASSDDSSGYTF.

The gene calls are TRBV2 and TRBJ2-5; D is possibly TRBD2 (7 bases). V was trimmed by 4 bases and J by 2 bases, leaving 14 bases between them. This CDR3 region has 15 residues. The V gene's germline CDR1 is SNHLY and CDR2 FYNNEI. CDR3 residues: CASSVRGGKQETQYF. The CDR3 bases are TGTGCCAGCAGTGTGAGGGGGGGGAAACAAGAGACCCAGTACTTC.

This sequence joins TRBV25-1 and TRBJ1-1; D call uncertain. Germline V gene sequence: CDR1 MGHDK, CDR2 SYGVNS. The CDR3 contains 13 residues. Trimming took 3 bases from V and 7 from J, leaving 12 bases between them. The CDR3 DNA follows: TGTGCCAGCAGTGATGGAGGGCGTAGTGAAGCTTTCTTT. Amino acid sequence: CASSDGGRSEAFF.

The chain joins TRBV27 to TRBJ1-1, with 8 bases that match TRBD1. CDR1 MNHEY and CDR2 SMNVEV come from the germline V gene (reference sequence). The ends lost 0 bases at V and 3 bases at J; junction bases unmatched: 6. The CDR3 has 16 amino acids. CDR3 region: CASSLSWGQAYTEAFF. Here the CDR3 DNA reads TGTGCCAGCAGTTTATCCTGGGGACAGGCCTACACTGAAGCTTTCTTT.

CDR3 in amino acids: CAIRKDREGYGYTF. The CDR3 nucleotides read TGTGCCATCAGAAAGGACAGGGAGGGCTATGGCTACACCTTC. The rearrangement links TRBV10-3 to TRBJ1-2; TRBD1 agrees at 8 bases. There are 14 residues in the CDR3. Germline V CDR1 and CDR2: ENHRY, SYGVKD. J lost 4 bases, V lost 6 bases, and 7 bases had no gene match.

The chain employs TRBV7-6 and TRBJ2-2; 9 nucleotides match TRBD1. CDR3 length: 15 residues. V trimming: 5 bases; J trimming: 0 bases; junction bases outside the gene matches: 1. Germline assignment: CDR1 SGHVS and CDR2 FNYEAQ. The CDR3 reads CASSRQGANTGELFF. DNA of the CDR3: TGTGCCAGCAGCCGACAGGGGGCGAACACCGGGGAGCTGTTTTTT.

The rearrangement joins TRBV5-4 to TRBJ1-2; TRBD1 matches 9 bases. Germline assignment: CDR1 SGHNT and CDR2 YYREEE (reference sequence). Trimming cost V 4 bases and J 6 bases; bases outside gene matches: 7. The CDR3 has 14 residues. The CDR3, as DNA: TGTGCCAGCAGCCCGGACAGGGGAAGGGATGGCTACACCTTC. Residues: CASSPDRGRDGYTF.